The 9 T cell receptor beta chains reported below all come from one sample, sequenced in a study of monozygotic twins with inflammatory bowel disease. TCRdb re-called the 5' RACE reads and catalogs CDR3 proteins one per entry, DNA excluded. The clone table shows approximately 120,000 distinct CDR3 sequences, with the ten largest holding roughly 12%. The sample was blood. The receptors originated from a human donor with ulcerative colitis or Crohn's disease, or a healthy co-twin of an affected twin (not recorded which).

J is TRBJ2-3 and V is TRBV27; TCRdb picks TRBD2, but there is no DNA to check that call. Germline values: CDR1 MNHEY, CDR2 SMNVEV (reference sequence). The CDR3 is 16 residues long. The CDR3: CASRQDWEGRTDTQYF.

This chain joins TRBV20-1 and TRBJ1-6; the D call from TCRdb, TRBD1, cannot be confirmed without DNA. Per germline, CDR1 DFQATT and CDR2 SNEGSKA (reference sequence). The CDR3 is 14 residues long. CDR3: CSATWQGSNSPLHF.

CDR3 loop: CASSSDLGDTEAFF. The chain joins TRBV5-1 to TRBJ1-1; TCRdb picks TRBD1, but there is no DNA to check that call. CDR1 is SGHRS, CDR2 YFSETQ, per germline. CDR3 size: 14 residues.

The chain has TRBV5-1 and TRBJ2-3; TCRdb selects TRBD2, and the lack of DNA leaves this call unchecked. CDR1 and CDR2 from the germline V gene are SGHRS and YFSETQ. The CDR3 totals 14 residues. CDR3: CASSPGLDPDTQYF.

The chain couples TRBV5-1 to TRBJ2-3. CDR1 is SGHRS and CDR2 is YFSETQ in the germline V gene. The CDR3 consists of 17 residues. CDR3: CASSLAISKHLTDTQYF.

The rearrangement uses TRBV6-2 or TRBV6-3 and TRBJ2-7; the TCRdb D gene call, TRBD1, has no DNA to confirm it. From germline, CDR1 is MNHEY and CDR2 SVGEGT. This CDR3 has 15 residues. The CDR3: CASSYRGTGNYEQYF.

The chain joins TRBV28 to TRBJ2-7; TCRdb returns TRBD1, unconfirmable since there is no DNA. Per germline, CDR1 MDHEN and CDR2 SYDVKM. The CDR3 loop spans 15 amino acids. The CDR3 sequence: CASRGQGAPAHEQYF.

CDR3 protein: CASSFKVGTPFNEQFF. This chain links TRBV7-8 with TRBJ2-1. The CDR3 has 16 amino acids. Looked up from germline, CDR1 is SGHVS and CDR2 is FQNEAQ.

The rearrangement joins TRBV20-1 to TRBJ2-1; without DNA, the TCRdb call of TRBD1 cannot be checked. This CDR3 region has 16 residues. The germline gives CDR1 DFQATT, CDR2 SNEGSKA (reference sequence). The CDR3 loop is CSASSLSILYYNEQFF.